The 29 T cell receptor beta chains below come from one sample, sequenced in a study of CD8 T cells in ankylosing spondylitis (dated by TCRdb to about 2017). Points the paper makes about the study in general: A TCR beta motif made up of several highly homologous amino acid variants appeared to be characteristic of blood from ankylosing spondylitis patients.

The library was prepared using 5' RACE. The sequencing machine was an Illumina HiSeq 2500. TCRdb itself trimmed the public reads at Q25 with fastp, ran MiXCR and retained productive beta chains. Every CDR3 protein is listed once, alongside the most common genes and DNA of its rows. This sample gives a few hundred thousand distinct CDR3 sequences in total; 6.5% to 10% of them show up just once. Jointly, the top ten make up about 14% of the sample. The antigens for these receptors are not known. The sample consisted of blood, either unsorted or a sorted T cell fraction (not recorded which). These receptors all come from a male donor with ankylosing spondylitis.

This clonotype came up many times. The chain uses TRBV9 and TRBJ2-7; TRBD2 might be the D (6 bases). Looked up from germline, CDR1 is SGDLS and CDR2 is YYNGEE. The CDR3 spans 15 residues. Trimming shortened V by 0 bases and J by 6 bases, and 16 bases separated the two germline ends. In DNA, the CDR3 is TGTGCCAGCAGCGTAGTTGGGGCCCCCGGGGGCGAGCAGTACTTC. This codes for CASSVVGAPGGEQYF.

A few counts support this clonotype. The CDR3 DNA sequence: TGCAGCGCCCCGGGACAGTCCAATGAGCAGTTCTTC. Amino acid sequence: CSAPGQSNEQFF. The V and J genes are TRBV29-1 and TRBJ2-1; 7 bases fit TRBD1. The J segment lost 6 bases and the V segment lost 7 bases, leaving 6 bases of the junction unmatched. Germline values: CDR1 SQVTM, CDR2 ANQGSEA. This CDR3 spans 12 amino acids.

In DNA, the CDR3 is TGTGCCAGCAGCTTCGGAAAAATCTTCAGCTCCTACAATGAGCAGTTCTTC. As protein: CASSFGKIFSSYNEQFF. V usage is TRBV7-9 and J usage is TRBJ2-1; D not resolved. The CDR3 runs 17 residues. Germline V gene lookup returns CDR1 SEHNR and CDR2 FQNEAQ (reference sequence). V dropped 3 bases and J dropped 0 bases, with 15 bases sitting between them.

This clonotype was picked up a small number of times. J is TRBJ2-1 and V is TRBV7-6, with TRBD1 matching over 10 bases. From germline, CDR1 is SGHVS and CDR2 FNYEAQ. The CDR3 covers 15 residues. Unmatched junction bases numbered 6, after V lost 4 bases and J lost 6 bases. CDR3 residues: CASSSDGTGVNEQFF. In nucleotides, the CDR3 is TGTGCCAGCAGCTCGGATGGGACAGGGGTCAATGAGCAGTTCTTC.

V usage is TRBV7-9 and J usage is TRBJ2-7; 7 bases are a match to TRBD1. V dropped 2 bases and J dropped 5; count of bases not matched to a gene: 12. The CDR3 runs 16 residues. Germline V gene lookup returns CDR1 SEHNR and CDR2 FQNEAQ (reference sequence). The CDR3 nucleotides read TGTGCCAGCAGCTTATACGGGGCGACAGGGCTCGACGAGCAGTACTTC. This gives the protein CASSLYGATGLDEQYF.

This clonotype was picked up many times. The V gene is TRBV6-2 or TRBV6-3, the J gene TRBJ2-3, with 7 nucleotides matching TRBD1. The germline V gene encodes CDR1 MNHEY and CDR2 SVGEGT. V shed 6 bases, J shed 0 bases, and the junction held 15 bases outside the gene matches. This CDR3 comprises 18 residues. The CDR3 sequence is CASRQAAGTVTSTDTQYF. The CDR3 bases are TGTGCCAGCAGACAAGCAGCCGGGACAGTAACGAGCACAGATACGCAGTATTTT.

This clonotype has a handful of counts. The chain joins TRBV7-8 to TRBJ2-7; 8 nucleotides align to TRBD1. The CDR3 totals 16 residues. Germline V gene lookup returns CDR1 SGHVS and CDR2 FQNEAQ. Trimming took 5 bases from V and 0 from J; bases not matched to a gene: 9. CDR3 DNA: TGTGCCAGCAGCGGTTACCGGGACAGGCACTCCTACGAGCAGTACTTC. Amino acids: CASSGYRDRHSYEQYF.

The V and J genes are TRBV2 and TRBJ2-7; the match to TRBD1 covers 8 bases. Per the germline V gene, CDR1 is SNHLY and CDR2 is FYNNEI. The CDR3 spans 13 residues. V was clipped by 8 bases and J by 2 bases; unmatched bases: 5. In DNA form, the CDR3 reads TGTGCCAGCGAAGTGACAGGGGCCTACGAGCAGTACTTC. Its translation: CASEVTGAYEQYF.

This clonotype came up a few times. J is TRBJ2-5 and V is TRBV9; 7 positions match TRBD2. Germline CDR1 and CDR2: SGDLS and YYNGEE. This CDR3 is 14 amino acids long. Trimming at V came to 0 bases and at J to 3 bases, leaving 2 bases not matched to a gene. The DNA for the CDR3 is TGTGCCAGCAGCGTAGAAACTAGCGAAGAGACCCAGTACTTC. Protein: CASSVETSEETQYF.

This clonotype was detected a few times. This chain connects TRBV10-3 to TRBJ2-2, with TRBD2 matching over 8 bases. The CDR3 consists of 14 residues. Germline CDR1 ENHRY, CDR2 SYGVKD. Trimming took 5 bases from V and 4 from J; bases not matched to a gene: 3. Here the CDR3 reads CAISSGTSTGELFF. The CDR3 nucleotides read TGTGCCATCAGTTCCGGGACTAGCACCGGGGAGCTGTTTTTT.

This rearrangement joins TRBV18 to TRBJ1-4; 10 nucleotides match TRBD1. CDR3 length: 15 amino acids. Losses at the gene ends were 6 bases for V and 8 bases for J; bases not matched to a gene: 9. CDR1 is KGHSH, CDR2 LQKENI, per germline. CDR3 sequence (DNA): TGTGCCAGCTCCCCGGACAGGGGGGGCAGCGAAAAACTGTTTTTT. Residues: CASSPDRGGSEKLFF.

The table lists this clonotype with many counts. V is TRBV5-1 and J is TRBJ1-2, with D possibly TRBD1 on 6 matching bases. CDR1 SGHRS and CDR2 YFSETQ come from the germline V gene. This CDR3 has 17 amino acids. The V end was cut by 0 bases, the J end by 0 bases, with 15 bases between. In nucleotides, the CDR3 is TGCGCCAGCAGCTTGGGTTGGGAAAGACAGGCTAACTATGGCTACACCTTC. It is translated as CASSLGWERQANYGYTF.

This chain uses TRBV29-1 with TRBJ2-3, with 7 positions matching TRBD2. Germline CDR1 SQVTM, CDR2 ANQGSEA. With 7 bases clipped from V and 3 bases from J, the junction kept 13 bases outside the gene matches. The length of the CDR3 is 15 residues. CDR3 loop: CSATSPWGGTDTQYF. Written as DNA, the CDR3 is TGCAGCGCTACTAGCCCTTGGGGGGGTACAGATACGCAGTATTTT.

This clonotype has just a few counts. This chain connects TRBV12-3 or TRBV12-4 to TRBJ2-2, with 7 bases fitting TRBD1. Trimming removed 6 bases from V and 3 bases from J; junction bases left unmatched: 1. This CDR3 comprises 13 residues. DNA of the CDR3: TGTGCCAGCAGGACAGGGTACACCGGGGAGCTGTTTTTT. Its protein is CASRTGYTGELFF.

This clonotype appeared many times. The chain links TRBV28 to TRBJ1-2; no definite D call. The germline V and J ends were trimmed by 4 bases and 8 bases, with 20 bases remaining between them. Germline V gene lookup returns CDR1 MDHEN and CDR2 SYDVKM. The length of the CDR3 is 15 residues. The CDR3 DNA is TGTGCCAGCAGTTCCCTCCCCGGTGACATAGGCGGCTACACCTTC. Protein: CASSSLPGDIGGYTF.

V usage is TRBV11-3 and J usage is TRBJ2-2, with D possibly called TRBD1 or TRBD2 (5 bases each). CDR3 length: 12 amino acids. The germline V gene encodes CDR1 SGHNT and CDR2 YENEEA. V was pared by 10 bases and J by 5 bases, with 11 bases between. CDR3 nucleotide sequence: TGTGCCACTTCCAGGGAGACCGGGGAGCTGTTTTTT. Amino acids: CATSRETGELFF.

The gene calls are TRBV3-1 and TRBJ2-5, with D uncertain. This CDR3 is built from 13 residues. V lost 4 bases and J 2 bases, leaving 8 bases between the germline ends. Germline V CDR1 and CDR2: LGHDT, YNNKEL (reference sequence). The CDR3: CASSRPIQETQYF. CDR3 coding DNA: TGTGCCAGCAGCCGCCCTATTCAAGAGACCCAGTACTTC.

This clonotype was counted many times. The chain recombines TRBV9 with TRBJ2-1; the match to TRBD1 covers 10 bases. V gave up 3 bases and J gave up 4 bases; unmatched junction bases: 1. This CDR3 is built from 14 residues. Germline CDR1 SGDLS, CDR2 YYNGEE. Here the CDR3 reads CASSAGQGYNEQFF. The CDR3 DNA reads TGTGCCAGCAGCGCGGGACAGGGGTACAATGAGCAGTTCTTC.

A few counts support this clonotype. The chain couples TRBV4-1 to TRBJ1-2; a possible D gene is TRBD1 (6 bases). In germline, CDR1 is MGHRA, CDR2 YSYEKL. The CDR3 length is 15 residues. V was trimmed by 0 bases and J by 7 bases, leaving 15 bases between them. CDR3 residues: CASSQDRGLSSGYTF. CDR3 bases: TGCGCCAGCAGCCAAGACAGGGGTCTATCGTCTGGCTACACCTTC.

V is TRBV7-2 and J is TRBJ1-2; TRBD1 aligns across 9 bases. J lost 7 bases, V lost 5 bases, and 2 bases had no gene match. The germline CDR1 and CDR2 sequences are SGHTA and FQGNSA. The CDR3 runs to 12 residues. CDR3 sequence (DNA): TGTGCCAGCAGCGGACAGGGGCTTGGCTACACCTTC. It is translated as CASSGQGLGYTF.

This clonotype was seen ten or more times. V gene TRBV28 combines with J gene TRBJ2-1; 11 bases map to TRBD2. Germline V CDR1 and CDR2: MDHEN, SYDVKM. V was clipped by 5 bases and J by 4 bases; unmatched bases: 4. The CDR3 is made up of 15 amino acids. As DNA, the CDR3 is TGTGCCAGCAGTACGACTAGCGGGGCATACAATGAGCAGTTCTTC. Translated, it gives CASSTTSGAYNEQFF.

The sample holds many counts of this clonotype. J is TRBJ2-3 and V is TRBV11-2, with 7 bases fitting TRBD2. The CDR3 is 18 residues long. With 5 bases clipped from V and 4 bases from J, the junction kept 18 bases outside the gene matches. From germline, CDR1 is SGHAT and CDR2 FQNNGV. The CDR3 reads CASSAWRLTSLYADTQYF. The CDR3 DNA sequence: TGTGCCAGCAGCGCATGGCGATTGACTAGCTTATACGCAGATACGCAGTATTTT.

This rearrangement joins TRBV20-1 to TRBJ2-1, with TRBD2 identical over 7 bases. This CDR3 spans 14 amino acids. J gave up 7 bases and V 0 bases, and 6 bases lay outside the gene matches. Looked up from germline, CDR1 is DFQATT and CDR2 is SNEGSKA (reference sequence). The DNA of the CDR3 is TGCAGTGCTAGAGATAGAGCGGGGCTGAATGAGCAGTTCTTC. This encodes CSARDRAGLNEQFF.

This clonotype was found many times. The V gene is TRBV20-1, the J gene TRBJ1-5; D ambiguous. This CDR3 is 13 amino acids long. The ends were cut back, 6 bases at V and 7 bases at J, with 16 bases in the middle. Germline CDR1 is DFQATT and CDR2 is SNEGSKA (reference sequence). CDR3 in DNA: TGCAGTGCCCCGCTAGACCTCAAACAGCCCCAGCATTTT. This gives the protein CSAPLDLKQPQHF.

This clonotype was counted only a few times. The V call is TRBV5-1, the J call TRBJ2-3; TRBD2 is a possible D gene (6 bases). Looked up from germline, CDR1 is SGHRS and CDR2 is YFSETQ. V was pared by 4 bases and J by 2 bases, with 35 bases between. The CDR3 contains 22 residues. The CDR3 is CASSMDRRRTSRPFRVTDTQYF. CDR3 DNA: TGCGCCAGCAGCATGGACCGGCGTCGTACTAGCCGACCCTTTAGAGTCACAGATACGCAGTATTTT.

This clonotype was detected a few times. The CDR3 is CASSPRGRRQETQYF. The CDR3 DNA sequence: TGTGCCAGCAGTCCCAGGGGAAGAAGACAAGAGACCCAGTACTTC. V gene TRBV12-3 or TRBV12-4 combines with J gene TRBJ2-5, with D tentatively TRBD1 (6 bases). The CDR3 is 15 residues long. Trimming took off 5 bases at V and 2 bases at J, with 15 bases between the two ends.

The chain employs TRBV7-3 and TRBJ2-1, with D possibly matching TRBD2 (5 bases). V lost 0 bases to trimming and J lost 9 bases, with 6 bases between them. CDR1 is SGHTA and CDR2 is FQGTGA in the germline V gene. The CDR3 loop spans 12 amino acids. The CDR3, as DNA: TGTGCCAGCAGCTTAACCGAGGGTGAGCAGTTCTTC. Its protein product is CASSLTEGEQFF.

This clonotype occurred a few times. The V gene is TRBV9, the J gene TRBJ2-5; 10 nucleotides agree with TRBD2. Germline values: CDR1 SGDLS, CDR2 YYNGEE. This CDR3 spans 15 amino acids. Trimming cost V 3 bases and J 2 bases; bases outside gene matches: 4. The CDR3 loop reads CASSGTSGAQETQYF. For the CDR3, the DNA is TGTGCCAGCAGCGGAACTAGCGGGGCGCAAGAGACCCAGTACTTC.

This clonotype was detected ten times or more. This chain links TRBV27 with TRBJ1-4, with 9 bases that match TRBD1. The V segment lost 3 bases and the J segment 9 bases; nucleotides outside the gene matches: 5. CDR3 length: 14 residues. Germline V gene lookup returns CDR1 MNHEY and CDR2 SMNVEV (reference sequence). The CDR3 region is CASSFGTGRKKLFF. The CDR3 nucleotides are TGTGCCAGCAGTTTCGGGACAGGGCGCAAAAAACTGTTTTTT.